Listed below are T cell receptor beta chains from one sample, sequenced in a study of T cells after yellow fever vaccination. TCRdb called the 5' RACE reads again in MiXCR, with one record for every CDR3 protein. The sample has about 630,000 distinct CDR3 sequences, 12% seen once. This specimen consisted of PBMCs, obtained on the day of the yellow fever booster vaccination. These receptors were taken from a man between 25 and 39 years old who received the YFV17D yellow fever vaccine. CDR3s include the opening cysteine and the closing phenylalanine or tryptophan. The D gene is left open where the match is weak. Only part of the rows carry a size: once, few, many, or a class if the clone is expanded.

TRBJ1-1 - - TRBV7-6 TGTGCCAGCAGCCCCCCCGGCCTGACTGAAGCTTTCTTT CASSPPGLTEAFF
TRBJ2-7 - - TRBV25-1 TGTGCCAGCAGTAGACGGGACAACTCCTACGAGCAGTACTTC CASSRRDNSYEQYF
TRBJ2-5 - - TRBV18 TGTGCCAGCTCACCAATGGAGTACCAAGAGACCCAGTACTTC CASSPMEYQETQYF
TRBJ1-2 - TRBD1 TRBV6-1 TGTGCCAGCAGCACGGACGACAGGGCGGGATATGGCTACACCTTC CASSTDDRAGYGYTF
TRBJ2-5 many - TRBV7-2 TGTGCCAGCAGCTTAGATTGGGGCGGCCAAGAGACCCAGTACTTC CASSLDWGGQETQYF
TRBJ2-5 - - TRBV19 TGTGCCAGTACTGGCAGGCCGGGCGAGACCCAGTACTTC CASTGRPGETQYF
TRBJ2-1 few - TRBV11-2 TGTGCCAGCAGCTCCCAGGGAAGCCTTACCTACAATGAGCAGTTCTTC CASSSQGSLTYNEQFF
TRBJ1-4 many - TRBV5-1 TGCGCCAGCACCGGGGGAACTAATGAAAAACTGTTTTTT CASTGGTNEKLFF
TRBJ1-5 - - TRBV7-2 TGTGCCAGCAGCCGACCGGGGAACCAGCCCCAGCATTTT CASSRPGNQPQHF
TRBJ1-1 - - TRBV5-1 TGCGCCAGCAGCCCAGAAGGAACAGGGCAGAGGCCTGAAGCTTTCTTT CASSPEGTGQRPEAFF
TRBJ2-2 - TRBD1 TRBV4-3 TGCGCCAGCAGCCAAGTTGCACAGGGGACCGGGGAGCTGTTTTTT CASSQVAQGTGELFF
TRBJ1-3 few - TRBV7-2 TGTGCCAGTCGCTGGAGATTCGGAAACACCATATATTTT CASRWRFGNTIYF
TRBJ2-5 - - TRBV10-2 TGCGCCAGCAGGAGGGGGGGCGGGTCCTTAGGGGAGACCCAGTACTTC CASRRGGGSLGETQYF
TRBJ2-4 few TRBD1 TRBV4-2 TGTGCCAGCAGCCAAGACACCGCAGGGGGTGGCATTCAGTACTTC CASSQDTAGGGIQYF
TRBJ2-1 few - TRBV20-1 TGCAGTGCTAGAGCTTACTACAATGAGCAGTTCTTC CSARAYYNEQFF
TRBJ2-1 few - TRBV7-2 TGTGCCAGCAGCCAACGCCCTGCAGACTACAATGAGCAGTTCTTC CASSQRPADYNEQFF
TRBJ2-6 - - TRBV12-3/TRBV12-4 TGTGCCAGCAGTTTGGAGGTCTCTGGGGCCAACGTCCTGACTTTC CASSLEVSGANVLTF
TRBJ2-7 - - TRBV9 TGTGCCAGCAGCCCGAATGAAGGACTCCTTCGGGGCGAGCAGTACTTC CASSPNEGLLRGEQYF
TRBJ2-7 few - TRBV5-1 TGCGCCAGCCTTACCGTTGGCAGCGTCAGGTACGAGCAGTACTTC CASLTVGSVRYEQYF
TRBJ1-1 few TRBD1 TRBV27 TGTGCCAGCAGTGCAGGACAGGGGGCGAGAACTGAAGCTTTCTTT CASSAGQGARTEAFF
TRBJ2-7 few - TRBV27 TGTGCCAGTGACTTAAGGGCGGGTGACTACGAGCAGTACTTC CASDLRAGDYEQYF
TRBJ1-4 many - TRBV28 TGTGCCAGCAGTTCCCAACCAGGTCGGGGGGCGACTGAAAAACTGTTTTTT CASSSQPGRGATEKLFF
TRBJ1-1 - TRBD1 TRBV2 TGTGCCAGCACCACGGACAGGGGGCCCTTCACTGAAGCTTTCTTT CASTTDRGPFTEAFF
TRBJ2-7 - TRBD2 TRBV20-1 TGCAGTGCCACCAACCCGGGACTAGCGGTGAGGGGGTACGAGCAGTACTTC CSATNPGLAVRGYEQYF
TRBJ2-2 - - TRBV13 TGTGCCAGCAGCGATGGGGTCCACCGGCAAAAGACCGGGGAGCTGTTTTTT CASSDGVHRQKTGELFF
TRBJ2-1 few - TRBV20-1 TGCAGTGCTAGAGTCGGCGGGGTCTACAATCAGCAGTTCTTC CSARVGGVYNQQFF
TRBJ2-7 few TRBD2 TRBV6-1 TGTGCCAGCAGCCGTAGCGGGAGGGCCTCCTACGAGCAGTACTTC CASSRSGRASYEQYF
TRBJ2-4 - TRBD1 TRBV7-2 TGTGCCAGCAGCTCCGGACAGGGGCAGTACTTC CASSSGQGQYF
TRBJ2-5 many TRBD2 TRBV5-5 TGTGCCAGCAGCTTGAAAAGCTTGGGAGGGGCGGAGACCCAGTACTTC CASSLKSLGGAETQYF
TRBJ2-2 few - TRBV29-1 TGCAGCGGCGGGCCCGGTAGCGGGGAGCTGTTTTTT CSGGPGSGELFF
TRBJ2-5 - - TRBV20-1 TGCAGTGCTAGAGATGGCGGCCACCAAGAGACCCAGTACTTC CSARDGGHQETQYF
TRBJ1-1 few - TRBV10-2 TGCGCCAGCAGTGAGTCGATGCGGGGGGGCACTGAAGCTTTCTTT CASSESMRGGTEAFF
TRBJ1-5 - - TRBV21-1 TGTGCCAGCAGCAAGTCCTCAACGAAACCAGAGCCCCAGCATTTT CASSKSSTKPEPQHF
TRBJ2-7 - TRBD1 TRBV2 TGTGCCAGCTTAGAGGGGACAGGGGCCTACGAGCAGTACTTC CASLEGTGAYEQYF
TRBJ2-3 few - TRBV5-1 TGCGCCAGCAGCTTGGCTCAGGGTACAGATACGCAGTATTTT CASSLAQGTDTQYF
TRBJ1-2 - - TRBV5-4 TGTGCCAGCAGCCAAAAAGGGCCGACGGGCTACACCTTC CASSQKGPTGYTF
TRBJ2-7 few TRBD2 TRBV7-8 TGTGCCAGCAGCTTAAACGCGGGAGGGCCTGGTGAGCAGTACTTC CASSLNAGGPGEQYF
TRBJ2-5 few - TRBV20-1 TGCAGTAGGGGGGGTGAGACCCAGTACTTC CSRGGETQYF
TRBJ1-1 many - TRBV5-1 TGCGCCAGCAGCCGCGGGACCGGGAACACTGAAGCTTTCTTT CASSRGTGNTEAFF
TRBJ2-1 few - TRBV25-1 TGTGCCAGCAGTAGACATCCGGGGTACAATGAGCAGTTCTTC CASSRHPGYNEQFF
TRBJ1-1 few - TRBV3-1 TGTGCCAGCAGCCAAGATCGAGGCAGGGTGGCTTTCTTT CASSQDRGRVAFF
TRBJ2-2 few - TRBV12-3/TRBV12-4 TGTGCCAGCAGTTTAGTGGGGCGGGGCACCGGGGAGCTGTTTTTT CASSLVGRGTGELFF
TRBJ2-2 few - TRBV29-1 TGCAGCGGAGGGGGTCGGAGCGGGGAGCTGTTTTTT CSGGGRSGELFF
TRBJ1-2 few - TRBV5-4 TGTGCCAGCAGCTTGGTGGGCAGGACCAACTATGGCTACACCTTC CASSLVGRTNYGYTF
TRBJ1-4 few - TRBV9 TGTGCCAGCAGCTTAAAGCCTACAACTAATGAAAAACTGTTTTTT CASSLKPTTNEKLFF
TRBJ1-1 - TRBD1 TRBV20-1 TGCAGTGCTTTGCGGACAGGGGACACTGAAGCTTTCTTT CSALRTGDTEAFF
TRBJ1-2 few - TRBV5-5 TGTGCCAGCAGCTCCTGGGACGGTAATAGATATGGCTACACCTTC CASSSWDGNRYGYTF
TRBJ2-3 - - TRBV28 TGTGCCAGCAGCAAACCGGGACCCCGCGCAGATACGCAGTATTTT CASSKPGPRADTQYF
TRBJ2-5 - TRBD2 TRBV5-1 TGCGCCAGCACTTTACTAGCGGGAGTCCTTGAGACCCAGTACTTC CASTLLAGVLETQYF